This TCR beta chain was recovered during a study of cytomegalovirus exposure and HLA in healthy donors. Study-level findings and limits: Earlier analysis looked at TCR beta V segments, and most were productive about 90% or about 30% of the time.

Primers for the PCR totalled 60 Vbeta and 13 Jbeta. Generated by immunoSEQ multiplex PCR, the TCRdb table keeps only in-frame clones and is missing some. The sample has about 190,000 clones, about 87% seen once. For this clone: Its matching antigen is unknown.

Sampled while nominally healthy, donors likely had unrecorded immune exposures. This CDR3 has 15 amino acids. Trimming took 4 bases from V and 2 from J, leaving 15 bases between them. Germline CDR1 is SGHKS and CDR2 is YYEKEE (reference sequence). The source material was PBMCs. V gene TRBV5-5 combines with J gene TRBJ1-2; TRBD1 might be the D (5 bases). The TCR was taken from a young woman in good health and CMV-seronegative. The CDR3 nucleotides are TGTGCCAGCAGCCGGAGTGGGGGGGAGAACTATGGCTACACCTTC. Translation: CASSRSGGENYGYTF.